This is a list of T cell receptor beta chains from one sample in a study of neurological immune-mediated disorders. TCRdb passed the 5' RACE reads through MiXCR, listing each CDR3 protein once. The sample carries around 70,000 distinct CDR3 sequences, 2.5% to 4% recorded once. The sample comprised PBMCs. The receptors shown here come from a woman between 50 and 59 years old with multiple sclerosis. Both conserved end residues are part of each CDR3. The size entry gives once, few, many or a size class.

clone_size v_call cdr3_aa
many TRBV7-8 CASSVRIAGTLQTGELFF
many TRBV14 CASSQGVGLAGGLYNEQFF
many TRBV4-1 CASSQDRQGQPQHF
many TRBV12-3/TRBV12-4 CASSLSAGTGGGQFF
many TRBV7-2 CASSLELAGGHGELFF
many TRBV20-1 CSARGLWVSTDTQYF
many TRBV4-2 CASSQDEGASETQYF
many TRBV6-2/TRBV6-3 CASSYGPGRRGYTF
many TRBV20-1 CSARATGWANDGYTF
many TRBV12-3/TRBV12-4 CASSLREAGGYTF
many TRBV10-3 CAISESTSGGARELFF
many TRBV12-3/TRBV12-4 CASSYGTAYNEQFF